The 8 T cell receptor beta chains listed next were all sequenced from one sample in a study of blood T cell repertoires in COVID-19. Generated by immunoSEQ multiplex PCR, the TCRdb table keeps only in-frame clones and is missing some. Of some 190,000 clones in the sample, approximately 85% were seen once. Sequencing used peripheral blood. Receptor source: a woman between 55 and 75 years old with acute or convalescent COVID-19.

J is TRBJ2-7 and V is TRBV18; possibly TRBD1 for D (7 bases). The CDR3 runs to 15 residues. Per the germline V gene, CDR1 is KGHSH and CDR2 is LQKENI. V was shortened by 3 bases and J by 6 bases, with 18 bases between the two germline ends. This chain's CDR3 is CASSPQGDSGSEQYF. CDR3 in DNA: TGTGCCAGCTCACCCCAGGGGGACTCCGGCTCCGAGCAGTACTTC.

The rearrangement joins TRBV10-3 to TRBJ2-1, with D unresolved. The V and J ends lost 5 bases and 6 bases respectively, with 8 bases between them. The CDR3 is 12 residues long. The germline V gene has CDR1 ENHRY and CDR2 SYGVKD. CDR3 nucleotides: TGTGCCATCAGTCGGTCTTTCAATGAGCAGTTCTTC. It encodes CAISRSFNEQFF.

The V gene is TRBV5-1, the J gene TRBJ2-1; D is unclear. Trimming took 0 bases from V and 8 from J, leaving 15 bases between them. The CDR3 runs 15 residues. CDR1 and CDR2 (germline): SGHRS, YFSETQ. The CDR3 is CASSLGQIPTDEQFF. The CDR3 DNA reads TGCGCCAGCAGCTTGGGGCAGATCCCCACCGATGAGCAGTTCTTC.

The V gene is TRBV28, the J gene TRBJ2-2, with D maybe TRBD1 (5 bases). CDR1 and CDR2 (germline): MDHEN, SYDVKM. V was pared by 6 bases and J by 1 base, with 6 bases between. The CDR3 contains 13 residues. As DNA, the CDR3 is TGTGCCAGCAGCGGACAGAACACCGGGGAGCTGTTTTTT. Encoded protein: CASSGQNTGELFF.

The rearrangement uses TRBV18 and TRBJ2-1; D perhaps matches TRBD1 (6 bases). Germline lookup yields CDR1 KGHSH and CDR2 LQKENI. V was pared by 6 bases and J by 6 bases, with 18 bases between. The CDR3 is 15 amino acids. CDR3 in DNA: TGTGCCAGCTCTCACTCTGGGGGCAGGGTCAATGAGCAGTTCTTC. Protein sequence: CASSHSGGRVNEQFF.

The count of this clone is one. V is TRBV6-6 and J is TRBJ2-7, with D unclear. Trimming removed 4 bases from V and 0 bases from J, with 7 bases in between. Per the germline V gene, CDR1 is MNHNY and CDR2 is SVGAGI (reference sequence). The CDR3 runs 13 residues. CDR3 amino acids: CASSSPSSYEQYV. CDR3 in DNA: TGTGCCAGCAGTTCCCCCAGCTCCTACGAGCAGTACGTC.

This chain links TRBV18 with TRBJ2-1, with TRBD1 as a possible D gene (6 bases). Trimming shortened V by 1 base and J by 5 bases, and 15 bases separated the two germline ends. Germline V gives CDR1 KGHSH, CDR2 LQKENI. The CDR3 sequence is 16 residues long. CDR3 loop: CASSPRLTGWNNEQFF. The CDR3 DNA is TGTGCCAGCTCACCACGTCTCACAGGGTGGAACAATGAGCAGTTCTTC.

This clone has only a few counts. As DNA, the CDR3 is TGTGCCAGCAACTCAGGGTGGGTGAACACTGAAGCTTTCTTT. It codes for CASNSGWVNTEAFF. V and J are TRBV7-9 and TRBJ1-1; a possible D gene is TRBD1 (5 bases). Trimming took off 7 bases at V and 0 bases at J, with 12 bases between the two ends. This CDR3 has 14 amino acids. The germline V gene has CDR1 SEHNR and CDR2 FQNEAQ (reference sequence).